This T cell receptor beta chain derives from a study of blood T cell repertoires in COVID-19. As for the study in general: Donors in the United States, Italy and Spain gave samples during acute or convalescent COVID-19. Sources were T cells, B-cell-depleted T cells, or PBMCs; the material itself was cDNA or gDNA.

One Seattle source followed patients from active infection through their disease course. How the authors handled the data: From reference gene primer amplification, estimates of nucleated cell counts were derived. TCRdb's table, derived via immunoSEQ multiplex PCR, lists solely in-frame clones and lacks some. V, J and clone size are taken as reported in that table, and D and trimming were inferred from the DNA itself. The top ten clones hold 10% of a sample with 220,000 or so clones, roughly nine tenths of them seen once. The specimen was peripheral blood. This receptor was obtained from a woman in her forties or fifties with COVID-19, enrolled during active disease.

CDR3 region: CAWRTGPNGYTF. In nucleotides, the CDR3 is TGTGCCTGGAGGACAGGGCCGAATGGCTACACCTTC. The V and J genes are TRBV30 and TRBJ1-2, with TRBD1 identical over 7 bases. The CDR3 length is 12 residues. J gave up 6 bases and V 3 bases, and 4 bases lay outside the gene matches. Germline V gene sequence: CDR1 GTSNPN, CDR2 SVGIG (reference sequence).